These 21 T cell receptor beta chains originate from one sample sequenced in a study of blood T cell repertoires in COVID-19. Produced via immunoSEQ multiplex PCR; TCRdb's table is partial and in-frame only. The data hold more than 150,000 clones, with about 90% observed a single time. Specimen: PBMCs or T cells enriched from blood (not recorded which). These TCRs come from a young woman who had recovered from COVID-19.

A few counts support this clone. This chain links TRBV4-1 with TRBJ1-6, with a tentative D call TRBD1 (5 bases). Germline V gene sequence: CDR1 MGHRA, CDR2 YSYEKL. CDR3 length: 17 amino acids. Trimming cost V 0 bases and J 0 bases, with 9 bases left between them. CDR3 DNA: TGCGCCAGCAGCCAAGATGTCCAGGGCTCCTATAATTCACCCCTCCACTTT. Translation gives CASSQDVQGSYNSPLHF.

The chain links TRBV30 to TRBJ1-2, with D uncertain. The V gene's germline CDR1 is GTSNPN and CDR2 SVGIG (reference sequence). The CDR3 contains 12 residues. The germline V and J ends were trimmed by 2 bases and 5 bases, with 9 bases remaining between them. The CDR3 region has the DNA TGTGCCTGGAGTCCCTCGGTTTATGGCTACACCTTC. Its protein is CAWSPSVYGYTF.

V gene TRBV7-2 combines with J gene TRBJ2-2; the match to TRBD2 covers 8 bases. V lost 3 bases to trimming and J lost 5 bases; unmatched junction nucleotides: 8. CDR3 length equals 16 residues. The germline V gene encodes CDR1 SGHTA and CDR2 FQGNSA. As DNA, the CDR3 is TGTGCCAGCAGCTTCAGAATAGCGGGGATGACCGGGGAGCTGTTTTTT. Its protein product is CASSFRIAGMTGELFF.

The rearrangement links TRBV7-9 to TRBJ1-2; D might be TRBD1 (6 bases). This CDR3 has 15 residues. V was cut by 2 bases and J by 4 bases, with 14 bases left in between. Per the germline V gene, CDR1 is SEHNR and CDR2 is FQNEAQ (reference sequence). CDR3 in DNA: TGTGCCAGCAGCTTAATCGAGAGGGGGTTCTATGGCTACACCTTC. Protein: CASSLIERGFYGYTF.

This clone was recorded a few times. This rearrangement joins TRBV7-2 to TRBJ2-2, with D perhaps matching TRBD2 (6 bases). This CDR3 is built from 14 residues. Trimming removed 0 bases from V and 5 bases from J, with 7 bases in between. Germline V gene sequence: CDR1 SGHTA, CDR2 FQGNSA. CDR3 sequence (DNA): TGTGCCAGCAGCTTAGCTGGACTAACCGGGGAGCTGTTTTTT. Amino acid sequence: CASSLAGLTGELFF.

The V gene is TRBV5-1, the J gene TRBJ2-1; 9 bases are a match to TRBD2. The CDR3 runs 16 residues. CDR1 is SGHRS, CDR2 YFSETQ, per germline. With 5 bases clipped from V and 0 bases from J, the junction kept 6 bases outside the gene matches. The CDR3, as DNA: TGCGCCAGCAGTGCTAGCGGGGCTAGCTCCTACAATGAGCAGTTCTTC. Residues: CASSASGASSYNEQFF.

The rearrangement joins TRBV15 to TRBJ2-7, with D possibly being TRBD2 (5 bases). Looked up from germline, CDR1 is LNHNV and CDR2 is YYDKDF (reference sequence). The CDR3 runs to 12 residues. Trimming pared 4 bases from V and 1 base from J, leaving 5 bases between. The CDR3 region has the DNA TGTGCCACCAGCACGGGATCCTACGAGCAGTACTTC. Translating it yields CATSTGSYEQYF.

The CDR3 DNA sequence: TGTGCCAGCAGCCCAAACCGGGACAGCGTCGCAAACACTGAAGCTTTCTTT. It specifies CASSPNRDSVANTEAFF. The chain uses TRBV7-6 and TRBJ1-1; TRBD1 aligns across 7 bases. Trimming removed 5 bases from V and 2 bases from J; junction bases left unmatched: 14. Germline values: CDR1 SGHVS, CDR2 FNYEAQ. CDR3 length: 17 residues.

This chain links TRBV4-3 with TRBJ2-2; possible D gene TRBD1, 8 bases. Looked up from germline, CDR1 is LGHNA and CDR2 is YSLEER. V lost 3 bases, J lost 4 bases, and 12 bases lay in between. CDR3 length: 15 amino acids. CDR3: CASSHYRGGTGELFF. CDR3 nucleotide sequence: TGCGCCAGCAGCCATTACAGGGGGGGCACCGGGGAGCTGTTTTTT.

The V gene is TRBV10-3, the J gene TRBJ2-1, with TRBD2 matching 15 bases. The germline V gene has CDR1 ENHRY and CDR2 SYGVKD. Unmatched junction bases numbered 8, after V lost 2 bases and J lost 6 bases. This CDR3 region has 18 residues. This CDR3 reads CAISEPKPGLAGGNEQFF. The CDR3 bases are TGTGCCATCAGTGAGCCAAAACCGGGACTAGCGGGAGGCAATGAGCAGTTCTTC.

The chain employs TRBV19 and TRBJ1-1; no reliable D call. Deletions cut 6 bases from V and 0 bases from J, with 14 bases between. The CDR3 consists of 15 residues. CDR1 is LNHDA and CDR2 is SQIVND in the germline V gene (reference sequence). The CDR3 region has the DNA TGTGCCAGTAGGGCCCGTATAGACATGAACACTGAAGCTTTCTTT. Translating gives CASRARIDMNTEAFF.

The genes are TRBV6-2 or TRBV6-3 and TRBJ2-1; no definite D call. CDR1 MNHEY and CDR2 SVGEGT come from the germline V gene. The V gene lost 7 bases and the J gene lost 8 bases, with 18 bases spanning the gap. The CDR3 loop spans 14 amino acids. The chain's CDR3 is CASTPPGVAHEQFF. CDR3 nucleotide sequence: TGTGCCAGCACCCCTCCAGGCGTGGCCCATGAGCAGTTCTTC.

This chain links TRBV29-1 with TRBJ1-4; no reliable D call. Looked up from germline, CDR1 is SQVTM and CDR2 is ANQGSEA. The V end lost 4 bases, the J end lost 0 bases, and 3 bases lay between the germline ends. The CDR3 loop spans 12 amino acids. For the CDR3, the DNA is TGCAGCGTTGCTTCAACTAATGAAAAACTGTTTTTT. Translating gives CSVASTNEKLFF.

CDR3 sequence (DNA): TGTGCCAGCAGGGACAGGTCGGGAAACACCATATATTTT. Translated, it gives CASRDRSGNTIYF. The V and J genes are TRBV21-1 and TRBJ1-3; the table assigns TRBD1, which was not confirmed against the DNA. TRBV21-1 is an annotated pseudogene. The CDR3 length is 13 residues.

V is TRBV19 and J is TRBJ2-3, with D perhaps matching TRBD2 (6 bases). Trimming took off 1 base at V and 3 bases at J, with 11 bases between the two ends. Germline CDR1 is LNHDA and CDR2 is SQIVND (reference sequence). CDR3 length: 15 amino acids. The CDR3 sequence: CASSIVRGGTDTQYF. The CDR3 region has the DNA TGTGCCAGTAGTATAGTAAGGGGAGGAACAGATACGCAGTATTTT. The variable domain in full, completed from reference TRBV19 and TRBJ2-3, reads DGGITQSPKYLFRKEGQNVTLSCEQNLNHDAMYWYRQDPGQGLRLIYYSQIVNDFQKGDIAEGYSVSREKKESFPLTVTSAQKNPTAFYLCASSIVRGGTDTQYFGPGTRLTVL.

The chain's CDR3 is CASSIPGQGGSNEKLFF. CDR3 sequence (DNA): TGTGCCAGTAGTATACCGGGACAGGGAGGTAGTAATGAAAAACTGTTTTTT. The chain employs TRBV19 and TRBJ1-4; 9 bases fit TRBD1. CDR1 and CDR2 (germline): LNHDA, SQIVND (reference sequence). J gave up 4 bases and V 2 bases, and 8 bases lay outside the gene matches. CDR3 size: 17 residues.

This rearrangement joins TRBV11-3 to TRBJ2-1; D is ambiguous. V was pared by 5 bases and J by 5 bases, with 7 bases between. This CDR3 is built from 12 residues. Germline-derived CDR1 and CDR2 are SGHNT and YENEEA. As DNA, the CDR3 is TGTGCCAGCAGCAAACAGAACAATGAGCAGTTCTTC. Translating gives CASSKQNNEQFF.

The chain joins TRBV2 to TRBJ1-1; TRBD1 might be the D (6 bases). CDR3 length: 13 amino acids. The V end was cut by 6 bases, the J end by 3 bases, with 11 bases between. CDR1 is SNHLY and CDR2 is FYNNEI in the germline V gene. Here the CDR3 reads CASSTGWDTEAFF. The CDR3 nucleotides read TGTGCCAGCAGCACAGGGTGGGACACTGAAGCTTTCTTT. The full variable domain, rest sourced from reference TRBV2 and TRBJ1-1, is EPEVTQTPSHQVTQMGQEVILRCVPISNHLYFYWYRQILGQKVEFLVSFYNNEISEKSEIFDDQFSVERPDGSNFTLKIRSTKLEDSAMYFCASSTGWDTEAFFGQGTRLTVV.

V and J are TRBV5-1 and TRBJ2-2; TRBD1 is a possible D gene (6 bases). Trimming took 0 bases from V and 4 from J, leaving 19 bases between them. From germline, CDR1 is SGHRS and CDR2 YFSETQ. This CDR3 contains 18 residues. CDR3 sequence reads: CASSLDGLGQFTTGELFF. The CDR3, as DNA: TGCGCCAGCAGCTTGGATGGACTGGGACAATTCACCACCGGGGAGCTGTTTTTT.

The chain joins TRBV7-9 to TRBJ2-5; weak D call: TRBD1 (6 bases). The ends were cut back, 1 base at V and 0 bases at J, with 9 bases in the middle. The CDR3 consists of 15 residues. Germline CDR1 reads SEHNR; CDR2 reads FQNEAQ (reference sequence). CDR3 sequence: CASSLGQGYQETQYF. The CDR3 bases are TGTGCCAGCAGCTTAGGGCAGGGGTACCAAGAGACCCAGTACTTC.

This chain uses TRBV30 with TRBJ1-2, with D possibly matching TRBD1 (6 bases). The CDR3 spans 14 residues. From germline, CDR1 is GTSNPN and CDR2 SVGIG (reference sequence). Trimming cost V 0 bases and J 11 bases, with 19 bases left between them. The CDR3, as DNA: TGTGCCTGGAGTGTAGGGGGACAAACTAGAGGGTACACCTTC. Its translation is CAWSVGGQTRGYTF. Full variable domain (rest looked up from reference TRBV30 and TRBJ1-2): SQTIHQWPATLVQPVGSPLSLECTVEGTSNPNLYWYRQAAGRGLQLLFYSVGIGQISSEVPQNLSASRPQDRQFILSSKKLLLSDSGFYLCAWSVGGQTRGYTFGSGTRLTVV.